This passage covers 18 T cell receptor beta chains from one sample sequenced in a study of cytomegalovirus exposure and HLA in healthy donors. Vbeta (60) and Jbeta (13) primers were used in the PCR. Assay used: immunoSEQ multiplex PCR; TCRdb lists only in-frame clones, some missing. Of about 180,000 clones in the sample, around 80% were seen once. The material sequenced was PBMCs. The receptor source for this set is a man aged 35-49 years in good health and CMV-seronegative.

This CDR3 is CASRVDREGFEVGYTF. The CDR3 DNA reads TGTGCCAGTAGGGTGGACAGGGAAGGCTTCGAAGTTGGCTACACCTTC. V is TRBV19 and J is TRBJ1-2; 8 bases align to TRBD1. V lost 6 bases and J lost 7; bases outside the gene matches: 16. The CDR3 spans 16 residues. Germline V gives CDR1 LNHDA, CDR2 SQIVND (reference sequence).

The chain carries TRBV6-1 and TRBJ2-7, with TRBD1 identical over 7 bases. Germline-derived CDR1 and CDR2 are MNHNS and SASEGT. CDR3 length: 15 amino acids. The J segment lost 0 bases and the V segment lost 3 bases, leaving 5 bases of the junction unmatched. The CDR3 here is CASSDRGSSSYEQYF. Written as DNA, the CDR3 is TGTGCCAGCAGTGACAGGGGGTCGAGCTCCTACGAGCAGTACTTC.

This clone was recorded once. V gene TRBV19 combines with J gene TRBJ2-1; no clear D gene. Trimming pared 4 bases from V and 9 bases from J, leaving 22 bases between. CDR1 is LNHDA, CDR2 SQIVND, per germline (reference sequence). The CDR3 has 16 amino acids. CDR3 DNA: TGTGCCAGTAGTACCGATCGCGCGGAGATCGCCGGTGAGCAGTTCTTC. Translating it yields CASSTDRAEIAGEQFF.

Written as DNA, the CDR3 is TGTGCCAGCAGCCAATTAACGGACTTAGGGGAGCAGTACTTC. This gives the protein CASSQLTDLGEQYF. This rearrangement joins TRBV16 to TRBJ2-7, with a possible D match to TRBD2 (5 bases). Trimming removed 1 base from V and 7 bases from J, with 14 bases in between. Germline assignment: CDR1 KGHSY and CDR2 FQNENV. The CDR3 runs 14 residues.

In this sample, this clone turned up once. The V gene is TRBV18, the J gene TRBJ1-2; D is unclear. The CDR3 is 13 residues long. Per the germline V gene, CDR1 is KGHSH and CDR2 is LQKENI. The V and J ends lost 1 base and 2 bases respectively, with 5 bases between them. The CDR3 DNA reads TGTGCCAGCTCACCACGCGCGAACTATGGCTACACCTTC. Translation gives CASSPRANYGYTF.

The chain recombines TRBV15 with TRBJ2-3, with a tentative D call TRBD1 (5 bases). Germline V gene lookup returns CDR1 LNHNV and CDR2 YYDKDF (reference sequence). V was cut by 1 base and J by 1 base, with 9 bases left in between. CDR3 size: 15 residues. The CDR3 nucleotides are TGTGCCACCAGCAGAGTAGGCAGGGGCACAGATACGCAGTATTTT. Its translation is CATSRVGRGTDTQYF.

The genes are TRBV6-1 and TRBJ1-1, with D possibly being TRBD1 (5 bases). Trimming stripped 6 bases from V and 4 bases from J, with 18 bases between. The CDR3 is 15 amino acids. Per germline, CDR1 MNHNS and CDR2 SASEGT. The CDR3 DNA is TGTGCCAGCAGCGATACCAGGGTCCAGGGCACTGAAGCTTTCTTT. Protein sequence: CASSDTRVQGTEAFF.

This clone showed up just a few times. This chain links TRBV9 with TRBJ1-4; D not certain. CDR3 length: 16 amino acids. Looked up from germline, CDR1 is SGDLS and CDR2 is YYNGEE. V was trimmed by 4 bases and J by 0 bases, leaving 13 bases between them. The CDR3 reads CASSPRHSATNEKLFF. The CDR3 nucleotides are TGTGCCAGCAGCCCGAGACATTCGGCAACTAATGAAAAACTGTTTTTT.

The J gene is TRBJ2-1, the V gene TRBV28; D might be TRBD1 (5 bases). This CDR3 spans 13 amino acids. CDR1 and CDR2 from the germline V gene are MDHEN and SYDVKM. The V end was cut by 6 bases, the J end by 1 base, with 7 bases between. The CDR3 here is CASRGVSYNEQFF. The CDR3 region has the DNA TGTGCCAGCAGAGGGGTTTCCTACAATGAGCAGTTCTTC.

This rearrangement joins TRBV7-2 to TRBJ1-1; maybe TRBD1 (5 bases). V dropped 6 bases and J dropped 5 bases, with 16 bases sitting between them. The CDR3 is 14 residues long. Germline CDR1 and CDR2: SGHTA and FQGNSA. The DNA of the CDR3 is TGTGCCAGCAGGGCAGGGAAGGTAGAAACTGAAGCTTTCTTT. This translates into CASRAGKVETEAFF.

The CDR3 sequence is CASSLRRDSMYGYTF. CDR3 nucleotides: TGTGCCAGCAGTTTACGCCGGGACAGTATGTATGGCTACACCTTC. This rearrangement joins TRBV6-5 to TRBJ1-2; 7 nucleotides agree with TRBD1. After removal of 4 bases from V and 5 bases from J, the junction contained 10 bases not matched to a gene. Looked up from germline, CDR1 is MNHEY and CDR2 is SVGAGI. The CDR3 is 15 amino acids.

The chain is built from TRBV7-9 and TRBJ2-5; the match to TRBD1 covers 9 bases. V was clipped by 1 base and J by 4 bases; unmatched bases: 4. The CDR3 sequence is 15 residues long. CDR1 is SEHNR, CDR2 FQNEAQ, per germline (reference sequence). The CDR3 DNA follows: TGTGCCAGCAGCTTAGGAGACAGGGGGGGAGAGACCCAGTACTTC. Translation gives CASSLGDRGGETQYF.

This sequence joins TRBV7-2 and TRBJ2-2; 9 bases agree with TRBD2. V dropped 5 bases and J dropped 6; count of bases not matched to a gene: 7. The CDR3 is 15 residues long. Germline V lookup: CDR1 SGHTA, CDR2 FQGNSA. This chain's CDR3 is CASSPRAGGPGELFF. The CDR3 coding sequence is TGTGCCAGCAGCCCTAGAGCGGGAGGCCCCGGGGAGCTGTTTTTT.

The V call is TRBV14, the J call TRBJ2-3, with TRBD2 matching over 7 bases. Germline trimming cut 3 bases from V and 3 bases from J; bases unmatched to any gene: 3. Germline values: CDR1 SGHDN, CDR2 FVKESK. The CDR3 contains 14 residues. CDR3 protein: CASSQTGGTDTQYF. CDR3 bases: TGTGCCAGCAGCCAGACGGGGGGTACAGATACGCAGTATTTT. Combining the CDR3 with reference TRBV14 and TRBJ2-3 gives the whole variable domain EAGVTQFPSHSVIEKGQTVTLRCDPISGHDNLYWYRRVMGKEIKFLLHFVKESKQDESGMPNNRFLAERTGGTYSTLKVQPAELEDSGVYFCASSQTGGTDTQYFGPGTRLTVL.

CDR3 residues: CASSQSRGYGYTF. The CDR3 bases are TGTGCCAGCAGCCAGAGTCGAGGGTATGGCTACACCTTC. The chain recombines TRBV14 with TRBJ1-2; D gene unclear. CDR1 is SGHDN and CDR2 is FVKESK in the germline V gene. CDR3 length: 13 residues. The V end was cut by 3 bases, the J end by 5 bases, with 10 bases between.

This clone has a handful of counts. The J gene is TRBJ2-5, the V gene TRBV6-1; TRBD1 matches 9 bases. Germline assignment: CDR1 MNHNS and CDR2 SASEGT. V dropped 5 bases and J dropped 5; count of bases not matched to a gene: 9. The length of the CDR3 is 15 residues. The CDR3 spells CASSFGTGRGETQYF. The CDR3 DNA sequence: TGTGCCAGCAGTTTCGGGACAGGGCGGGGGGAGACCCAGTACTTC.

This chain joins TRBV27 and TRBJ2-7; maybe TRBD1 (6 bases). The V gene lost 6 bases and the J gene lost 6 bases, with 18 bases spanning the gap. The CDR3 loop spans 14 amino acids. Germline CDR1 and CDR2: MNHEY and SMNVEV (reference sequence). The DNA for the CDR3 is TGTGCCAGCAGCCGAGCAGGGGCGCGGGTCGAGCAGTACTTC. Residues: CASSRAGARVEQYF.

The V call is TRBV19, the J call TRBJ1-5; 11 positions match TRBD1. Looked up from germline, CDR1 is LNHDA and CDR2 is SQIVND (reference sequence). The CDR3 is 13 residues long. With V trimmed by 11 bases and J by 5 bases, 5 bases remained unmatched. The CDR3 DNA reads TGTGCCGCTAAGGACAGGGGGCATCAGCCCCAGCATTTT. This sequence encodes CAAKDRGHQPQHF.